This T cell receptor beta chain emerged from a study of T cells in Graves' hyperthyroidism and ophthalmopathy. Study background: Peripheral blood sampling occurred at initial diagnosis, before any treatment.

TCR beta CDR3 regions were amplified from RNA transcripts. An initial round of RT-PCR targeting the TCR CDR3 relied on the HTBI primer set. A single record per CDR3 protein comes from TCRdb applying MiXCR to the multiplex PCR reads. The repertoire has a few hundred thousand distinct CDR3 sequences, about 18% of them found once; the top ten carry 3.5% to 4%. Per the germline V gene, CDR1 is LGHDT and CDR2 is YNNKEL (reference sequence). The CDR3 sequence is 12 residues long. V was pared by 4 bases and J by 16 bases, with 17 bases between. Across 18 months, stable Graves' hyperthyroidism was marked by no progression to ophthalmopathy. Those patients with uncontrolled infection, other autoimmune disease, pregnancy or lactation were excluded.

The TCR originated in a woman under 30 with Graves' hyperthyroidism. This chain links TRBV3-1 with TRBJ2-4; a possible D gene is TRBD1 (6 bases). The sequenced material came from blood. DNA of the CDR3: TGTGCCAGCAGCCCTGGGGGCCTCCAGGTCTACTTC. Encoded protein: CASSPGGLQVYF.